The present TCR beta chain was sequenced within a study of blood T cell repertoires in COVID-19. Study context: PBMCs, B-cell-depleted T cells, or T cells provided the cDNA or gDNA that made up the material.

This CDR3 contains 12 residues. Deletions cut 2 bases from V and 5 bases from J, with 6 bases between. Germline loops: CDR1 MNHNY, CDR2 SVGAGI (reference sequence). In the original workflow: Amplification of reference gene primers provided the estimated nucleated cell counts. Sequencing was performed with immunoSEQ multiplex PCR; in TCRdb, only in-frame clones are kept and a portion is missing. V and J calls and clone size follow that table, whereas D and trimming were derived from the DNA. The sample contains about 74,000 clones, more than 75% of which appear only once. What was sequenced was peripheral blood. The V gene is TRBV6-6, the J gene TRBJ2-5, with D perhaps TRBD1 (6 bases). The sequence derives from a human donor in a cohort sampled during active COVID-19. The CDR3 coding sequence is TGTGCCAGCAGTTACAGGGGGGAGACCCAGTACTTC. Amino acid sequence: CASSYRGETQYF.